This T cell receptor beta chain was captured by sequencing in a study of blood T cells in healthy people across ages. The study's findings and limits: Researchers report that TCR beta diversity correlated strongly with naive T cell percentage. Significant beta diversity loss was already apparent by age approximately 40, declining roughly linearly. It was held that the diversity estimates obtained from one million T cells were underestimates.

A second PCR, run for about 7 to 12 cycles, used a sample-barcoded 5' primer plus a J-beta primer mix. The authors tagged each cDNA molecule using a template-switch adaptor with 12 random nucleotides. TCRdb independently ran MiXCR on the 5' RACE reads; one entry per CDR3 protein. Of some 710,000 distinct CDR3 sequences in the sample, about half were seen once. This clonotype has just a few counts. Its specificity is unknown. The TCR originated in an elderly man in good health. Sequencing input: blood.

CDR3 DNA: TGTGCCAGCAGTTTTCCTTTAGCGGGGAACTACTACAATGAGCAGTTCTTC. Protein sequence: CASSFPLAGNYYNEQFF. The chain carries TRBV28 and TRBJ2-1, with TRBD2 matching over 8 bases. The CDR3 spans 17 residues. Germline CDR1 MDHEN, CDR2 SYDVKM. The V gene end was trimmed by 3 bases and the J gene end by 3 bases; junction bases not matched to a gene: 10.